A single sample is the source of the 14 T cell receptor beta chains below, sequenced in a study of monozygotic twins with inflammatory bowel disease. TCRdb reprocessed the 5' RACE reads, with one entry per CDR3 protein and no DNA. This repertoire includes about 140,000 distinct CDR3 sequences. Sequencing input: blood. Receptor source: a human donor with ulcerative colitis or Crohn's disease, or a healthy co-twin of an affected twin (not recorded which).

The gene calls are TRBV14 and TRBJ2-7; TCRdb names TRBD1, which stays unverified in the absence of DNA. The CDR3 spans 15 residues. Germline V CDR1 and CDR2: SGHDN, FVKESK. The CDR3 protein is CASSLGTGPSYEQYF. Full variable domain (missing parts from reference TRBV14 and TRBJ2-7): EAGVTQFPSHSVIEKGQTVTLRCDPISGHDNLYWYRRVMGKEIKFLLHFVKESKQDESGMPNNRFLAERTGGTYSTLKVQPAELEDSGVYFCASSLGTGPSYEQYFGPGTRLTVT.

The rearrangement links TRBV6-2 or TRBV6-3 to TRBJ2-7. This CDR3 contains 13 residues. Germline CDR1 reads MNHEY; CDR2 reads SVGEGT. The CDR3: CASRPGGSYEQYF.

This CDR3 is CASSLELLYEQYF. This chain uses TRBV5-1 with TRBJ2-7. The CDR3 runs 13 residues. CDR1 and CDR2 (germline): SGHRS, YFSETQ.

The chain combines TRBV7-9 with TRBJ2-4. The length of the CDR3 is 14 residues. Per the germline V gene, CDR1 is SEHNR and CDR2 is FQNEAQ (reference sequence). The CDR3 reads CASSLDIAKNIQYF.

CDR3 sequence: CSASATVGANSPLHF. This chain links TRBV20-1 with TRBJ1-6; TCRdb outputs TRBD1, but without DNA this stays unchecked. Germline-derived CDR1 and CDR2 are DFQATT and SNEGSKA (reference sequence). The CDR3 runs 15 residues.

The rearrangement uses TRBV9 and TRBJ1-1; there is no DNA to check the TCRdb D call of TRBD1. Per the germline V gene, CDR1 is SGDLS and CDR2 is YYNGEE. This CDR3 is built from 14 residues. The CDR3 reads CASSARQGRSEAFF.

The chain links TRBV7-2 to TRBJ2-3; TCRdb proposes TRBD1, but this gene call is untestable without DNA. There are 14 residues in the CDR3. Germline CDR1 and CDR2: SGHTA and FQGNSA. This CDR3 is CASSLVGGGDTQYF.

This chain uses TRBV6-2 or TRBV6-3 with TRBJ1-5; TCRdb's D call of TRBD1 is untestable without DNA. The CDR3 spans 14 residues. Germline V gives CDR1 MNHEY, CDR2 SVGEGT. The CDR3 reads CASNPGQGSQPQHF.

The CDR3: CASSQLRPGSLTKNIQYF. The chain recombines TRBV12-3 or TRBV12-4 with TRBJ2-4. The CDR3 has 18 residues.

The chain recombines TRBV19 with TRBJ1-5; the TCRdb D gene call, TRBD1, has no DNA to confirm it. This CDR3 is built from 15 residues. The germline V gene has CDR1 LNHDA and CDR2 SQIVND (reference sequence). CDR3 amino acids: CATMPPGQFNQPQHF.

The chain carries TRBV28 and TRBJ2-1; TCRdb gives TRBD1 as the D gene, but with no DNA this cannot be confirmed. Germline CDR1 reads MDHEN; CDR2 reads SYDVKM. CDR3 length: 14 residues. This CDR3 is CASRPEGATSEQFF.

V gene TRBV7-8 combines with J gene TRBJ2-5; TCRdb's D gene call, TRBD1, goes unchecked for lack of DNA. Germline CDR1 reads SGHVS; CDR2 reads FQNEAQ. The CDR3 extends over 15 amino acids. The CDR3 is CASSLFRGAVETQYF.

The chain carries TRBV5-4 and TRBJ1-6; TCRdb returns TRBD1, unconfirmable since there is no DNA. CDR1 and CDR2 (germline): SGHNT, YYREEE (reference sequence). This CDR3 comprises 16 residues. CDR3 protein: CASSSGQGARNSPLHF.

The chain has TRBV18 and TRBJ2-1; no DNA is available, so the TRBD2 call from TCRdb remains unchecked. The CDR3 is 18 residues long. Germline V lookup: CDR1 KGHSH, CDR2 LQKENI. Here the CDR3 reads CASSPPSLAGGTYNEQFF. Variable domain in full (rest from reference TRBV18 and TRBJ2-1): NAGVMQNPRHLVRRRGQEARLRCSPMKGHSHVYWYRQLPEEGLKFMVYLQKENIIDESGMPKERFSAEFPKEGPSILRIQQVVRGDSAAYFCASSPPSLAGGTYNEQFFGPGTRLTVL.